This T cell receptor (beta chain) was identified during a study of cytomegalovirus exposure and HLA in healthy donors. Overall study context: Later analysis reported that the 120 or so validation repertoires shared the platform of the roughly 670 first-cohort repertoires.

Clones were sequenced by immunoSEQ multiplex PCR, and TCRdb holds only the in-frame ones, with some missing. The sample carries under 250,000 clones, around nine tenths recorded once. The junction had 3 bases not matched to a gene; V was cut back by 7 bases and J by 4 bases. Germline loops: CDR1 SNHLY, CDR2 FYNNEI. The CDR3 loop spans 13 amino acids. The donors were members of the validation cohort comprising over a hundred subjects, separate from the roughly 700-subject first cohort. Sequencing input: PBMCs. V and J are TRBV2 and TRBJ2-2, with TRBD2 matching 7 bases. The source is a man between 18 and 29 years old in good health and CMV-seronegative. The CDR3 protein is CASTGGSTGELFF. In DNA, the CDR3 is TGTGCCAGCACCGGGGGGTCCACCGGGGAGCTGTTTTTT.